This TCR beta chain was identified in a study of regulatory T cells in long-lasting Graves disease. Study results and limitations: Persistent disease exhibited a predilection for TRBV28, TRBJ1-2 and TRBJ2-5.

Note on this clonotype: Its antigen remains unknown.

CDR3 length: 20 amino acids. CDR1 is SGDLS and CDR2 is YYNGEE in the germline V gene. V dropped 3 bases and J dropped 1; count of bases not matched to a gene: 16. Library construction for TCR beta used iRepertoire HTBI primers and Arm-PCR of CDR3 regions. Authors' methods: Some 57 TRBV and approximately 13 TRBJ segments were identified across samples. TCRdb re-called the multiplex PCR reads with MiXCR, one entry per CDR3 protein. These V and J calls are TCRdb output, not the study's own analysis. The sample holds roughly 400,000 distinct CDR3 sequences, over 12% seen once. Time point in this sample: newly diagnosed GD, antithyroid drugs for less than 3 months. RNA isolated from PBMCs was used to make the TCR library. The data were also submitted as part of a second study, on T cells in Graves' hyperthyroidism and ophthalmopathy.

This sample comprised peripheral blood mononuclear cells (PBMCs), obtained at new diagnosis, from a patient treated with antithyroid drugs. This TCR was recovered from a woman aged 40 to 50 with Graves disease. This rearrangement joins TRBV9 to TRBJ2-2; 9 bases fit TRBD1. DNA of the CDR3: TGTGCCAGCAGCGGCCCGGGACAGGGAAGACTAGGGGGGAACACCGGGGAGCTGTTTTTT. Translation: CASSGPGQGRLGGNTGELFF. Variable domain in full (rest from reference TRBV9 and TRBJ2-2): DSGVTQTPKHLITATGQRVTLRCSPRSGDLSVYWYQQSLDQGLQFLIQYYNGEERAKGNILERFSAQQFPDLHSELNLSSLELGDSALYFCASSGPGQGRLGGNTGELFFGEGSRLTVL.